This TCR beta chain came from a study of CD8 T cells in Susac syndrome. cDNA came from 0.5 to 1 ug RNA primed by random hexamers. Multiplex PCR with immunoSEQ amplified the TCR beta CDR3 across 54 Vbeta and 13 Jbeta. TCRdb re-called the immunoSEQ multiplex PCR reads through MiXCR, storing one row per CDR3 protein. The sample has tens of thousands of distinct CDR3 sequences, roughly 96% seen once. The CDR3 is 14 amino acids. Germline loops: CDR1 SGHTA, CDR2 FQGNSA. Trimming removed 5 bases at V and 1 base at J, with 11 bases between. The specimen was CD8+ T cells from PBMCs. The clonotype originates from a human donor with Susac syndrome. This rearrangement joins TRBV7-2 to TRBJ1-1, with D maybe TRBD1 (6 bases). The CDR3 here is CASSVDRTNTEAFF. CDR3 sequence (DNA): TGTGCCAGCAGCGTTGACAGGACGAACACTGAAGCTTTCTTT.